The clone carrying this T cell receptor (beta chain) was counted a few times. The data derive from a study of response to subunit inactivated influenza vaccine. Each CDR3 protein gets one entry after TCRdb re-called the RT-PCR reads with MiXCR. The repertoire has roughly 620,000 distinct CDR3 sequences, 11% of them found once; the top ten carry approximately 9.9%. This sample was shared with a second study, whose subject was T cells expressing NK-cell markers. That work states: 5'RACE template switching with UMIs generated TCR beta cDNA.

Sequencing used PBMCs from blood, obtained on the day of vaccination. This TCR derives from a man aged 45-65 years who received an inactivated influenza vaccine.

The CDR3: CASSQALTNNYGYTF. CDR3 bases: TGCGCCAGCAGCCAAGCTCTGACTAATAACTATGGCTACACCTTC. This chain uses TRBV4-1 with TRBJ1-2; no definite D call. Germline V CDR1 and CDR2: MGHRA, YSYEKL. The CDR3 is 15 amino acids. Trimming shortened V by 1 base and J by 1 base, and 10 bases separated the two germline ends.